Sequencing of this T cell receptor beta chain was carried out in a study of blood T cells in healthy people across ages. With 0 bases removed from V and 7 bases from J, the gap between germline ends came to 4 bases. The CDR3 runs 12 residues. Germline lookup yields CDR1 LGHDT and CDR2 YNNKEL (reference sequence). Worth noting for this clonotype: Its cognate antigen is unknown.

Together with a sample-barcoded 5' primer, a J-beta primer mix was included in a second PCR lasting about 7 to 11 cycles. TCRdb independently ran MiXCR on the 5' RACE reads; one entry per CDR3 protein. The sample holds around 900,000 distinct CDR3 sequences, 29% seen once. General study findings and limits: The lack of PBMC sorting stopped any conclusive naive versus antigen-experienced comparison.

Samples each had at least 5 micrograms of total RNA extracted. The genes are TRBV3-1 and TRBJ2-1; no firm D call. Sequenced: blood. This clonotype was obtained from a woman of 80 years or more in good health. Here the CDR3 reads CASSQDTNEQFF. Here the CDR3 DNA reads TGTGCCAGCAGCCAAGACACTAATGAGCAGTTCTTC.